This TCR beta chain originates from a study of graft-versus-host responses after intestinal transplantation. Study summary: Recipients had transplants, and these were multivisceral, liver-intestinal, or isolated intestinal. Anti-thymocyte globulin served as induction for all recipients, who then took tacrolimus and steroids for about three years. Broader study findings: Allograft graft-versus-host to host-versus-graft clonal ratios ran high in patients with graft-donor T cell macrochimerism. Recipient-marrow GvH clones were detected, some having first appeared in ileum or blood.

Germline V gene sequence: CDR1 SEHNR, CDR2 FQNEAQ (reference sequence). Trimming cost V 5 bases and J 8 bases, with 16 bases left between them. The CDR3 sequence is 14 residues long. Some clones are missing from TCRdb's copy, which holds only in-frame ones; the method was immunoSEQ multiplex PCR. The table has about 98,000 clones, more than 70% seen once. This clone turned up a few times. What it binds is unknown. The specimen was PBMCs, collected 255 days after intestinal transplant. The V call is TRBV7-9, the J call TRBJ1-3, with a weak D call TRBD1 (6 bases). The receptor's source is a human patient who received an intestinal transplant, so some T cells may come from the graft donor. DNA for the CDR3: TGTGCCAGCAGCAGAGAACAGGGTAGTCACACCATATATTTT. Translating gives CASSREQGSHTIYF.